The present T cell receptor (beta chain) was sequenced within a study of technical replicates of blood from a handful of donors. Data came from immunoSEQ multiplex PCR; TCRdb stores just in-frame clones and leaves some out. The sample contains about 74,000 clones, about 89% of which appear only once. This clone was observed once. With V trimmed by 6 bases and J by 2 bases, 6 bases remained unmatched. Germline-derived CDR1 and CDR2 are SGHNT and YENEEA. CDR3 length: 14 residues. The clonotype was recovered from a human donor in good health. The sequenced sample was T cells isolated from PBMCs. The chain combines TRBV11-3 with TRBJ1-2, with TRBD1 matching over 7 bases. CDR3 in amino acids: CASSSGTANYGYTF. The CDR3, as DNA: TGTGCCAGCAGTTCCGGGACAGCGAACTATGGCTACACCTTC.